This T cell receptor (beta chain) is from a study of a mutant IDH1 vaccine in newly diagnosed glioma. Whole-study context: Eight vaccine doses were administered to patients at weeks 1, 3, 5, 7, 11, 15, 19 and 23. Earlier treatment was radiotherapy, temozolomide, or both, with most getting both.

Germline CDR1 reads SGDLS; CDR2 reads YYNGEE. The CDR3 contains 17 residues. V was clipped by 0 bases and J by 0 bases, with 12 bases between them. Notes on this clone: Its antigen is not known.

Described time point: week 23, last vaccination. Mutant IDH1 20-mer peptide, at 300 ug, made up each vaccine dose, with topical imiquimod. There were new WHO grade 3 or 4 astrocytomas in the donors, and these were IDH1-mutant and ATRX-lost. Generated by immunoSEQ multiplex PCR, the TCRdb table keeps only in-frame clones and is missing some. This repertoire shows tens of thousands of clones, roughly 80% found once; its top ten account for roughly 4.8%. This TCR came from a man aged 50 to 60 with glioma. Here the sequenced sample was PBMCs, taken from a glioma patient whose treatment included an IDH1 peptide vaccine. V usage is TRBV9 and J usage is TRBJ1-4; D remains ambiguous. In DNA form, the CDR3 reads TGTGCCAGCAGCGTAGGTCCGATTATGTCAACTAATGAAAAACTGTTTTTT. As protein: CASSVGPIMSTNEKLFF.